The rows below give T cell receptor beta chains drawn from one sample of a study of T cell repertoires in cytomegalovirus infection. Via MiXCR, TCRdb re-called the reads, giving one row per CDR3 protein. The data show some 920,000 distinct CDR3 sequences, with 25% to 40% seen just once and around 15% held by the top ten. Their target antigens are unknown. The source material was cultured CD8+ T cells from PBMCs, sampled from culture after CMV antigen stimulation. The receptor set was obtained from a human donor in good health (CMV status not recorded). Some clones in this sample may be carry-over from other donors' samples. Each CDR3 is given with its conserved first and last residue. The order of the fields is J gene, V gene, D gene, clone size, CDR3 DNA, CDR3 protein. The D gene is left open where the match is weak. Where a row states a size, it is once, few, many or the class of an expanded clone; other rows omit it.

j_gene: TRBJ1-2
v_gene: TRBV27
d_gene: -
abundance: -
CDR3nt: TGTGCCACCCTGGCCAAAGGGCATGGCTACACCTTC
CDR3aa: CATLAKGHGYTF

j_gene: TRBJ2-7
v_gene: TRBV29-1
d_gene: TRBD1
abundance: few
CDR3nt: TGCAGCGCCCGGGACAGGGTCTACGAGCAGTACTTC
CDR3aa: CSARDRVYEQYF

j_gene: TRBJ2-2
v_gene: TRBV7-6
d_gene: TRBD2
abundance: few
CDR3nt: TGTGCCAGCAGCTTAGAACTAGCGGAGTTGAACACCGGGGAGCTGTTTTTT
CDR3aa: CASSLELAELNTGELFF

j_gene: TRBJ2-5
v_gene: TRBV7-8
d_gene: -
abundance: many
CDR3nt: TGTGCCAGCAGACCCCCGGGACTCCAAGAGACCCAGTACTTC
CDR3aa: CASRPPGLQETQYF

j_gene: TRBJ2-5
v_gene: TRBV7-8
d_gene: TRBD2
abundance: -
CDR3nt: TGTGCCAGCAGCTTTTTCCCGGGACTAGCGGGGGGACCCGGGGAGACCCAGTACTTC
CDR3aa: CASSFFPGLAGGPGETQYF

j_gene: TRBJ2-3
v_gene: TRBV27
d_gene: -
abundance: -
CDR3nt: TGTGCCAGCAGTTTAGGGACCTTGAGGGGAACAGATACGCAGTATTTT
CDR3aa: CASSLGTLRGTDTQYF

j_gene: TRBJ1-1
v_gene: TRBV19
d_gene: -
abundance: many
CDR3nt: TGTGCCAGTAGTATTTCAAAAGGGACTGAAGCTTTCTTT
CDR3aa: CASSISKGTEAFF

j_gene: TRBJ1-2
v_gene: TRBV7-4
d_gene: -
abundance: once
CDR3nt: TGTGCCAGCAGCTTCCCTACGGGGGCACATGGCTACACCTTC
CDR3aa: CASSFPTGAHGYTF

j_gene: TRBJ2-5
v_gene: TRBV12-3/TRBV12-4
d_gene: TRBD1
abundance: few
CDR3nt: TGTGCCAGCAGTTCGACAGGGGGCGCTTCTAGAGAGACCCAGTACTTC
CDR3aa: CASSSTGGASRETQYF

j_gene: TRBJ2-1
v_gene: TRBV6-1
d_gene: -
abundance: many
CDR3nt: TGTGCCAGCAGTGAAGACGCACATATCGAGCAGTTCTTC
CDR3aa: CASSEDAHIEQFF

j_gene: TRBJ2-7
v_gene: TRBV6-1
d_gene: TRBD1
abundance: -
CDR3nt: TGTGCCAGCAGTGAATTGACGGACAGGGGGGGCGAGCAGTACTTC
CDR3aa: CASSELTDRGGEQYF

j_gene: TRBJ2-1
v_gene: TRBV4-3
d_gene: -
abundance: -
CDR3nt: TGCGCCAGCAGCCAAGCTCCATTGGTCAATGAGCAGTTCTTC
CDR3aa: CASSQAPLVNEQFF

j_gene: TRBJ1-2
v_gene: TRBV25-1
d_gene: -
abundance: few
CDR3nt: TGTGCCAGCAGTGAATCTGGGGCGGCAGGGCTTAATGGCTACACCTTC
CDR3aa: CASSESGAAGLNGYTF

j_gene: TRBJ2-7
v_gene: TRBV29-1
d_gene: -
abundance: -
CDR3nt: TGCAGCGTTGAGAGCACCTCCTACGAGCAGTACTTC
CDR3aa: CSVESTSYEQYF

j_gene: TRBJ1-5
v_gene: TRBV19
d_gene: -
abundance: -
CDR3nt: TGTGCCGCCTCTGGGTTGGGAGGTCCGAGGCCCCAGCATTTT
CDR3aa: CAASGLGGPRPQHF

j_gene: TRBJ2-3
v_gene: TRBV27
d_gene: -
abundance: -
CDR3nt: TGTGCCAGCAGCATCTCTAGCGTAACCACAGATACGCAGTATTTT
CDR3aa: CASSISSVTTDTQYF

j_gene: TRBJ2-3
v_gene: TRBV7-6
d_gene: TRBD2
abundance: -
CDR3nt: TGTGCCAGCAGCTTACTCCTAGCGGGGGTCCTAGATACGCAGTATTTT
CDR3aa: CASSLLLAGVLDTQYF

j_gene: TRBJ2-5
v_gene: TRBV7-9
d_gene: -
abundance: few
CDR3nt: TGTGCCAGCAGCGGACACAGGGAGCGGGAGACCCAGTACTTC
CDR3aa: CASSGHRERETQYF

j_gene: TRBJ2-3
v_gene: TRBV7-3
d_gene: -
abundance: -
CDR3nt: TGTGCCAGCAGCCGAATCAGAGGGGAGAATAAGGATACGCAGTATTTT
CDR3aa: CASSRIRGENKDTQYF

j_gene: TRBJ1-2
v_gene: TRBV29-1
d_gene: -
abundance: -
CDR3nt: TGCAGCGTTGAATGGGGAAAGGGCTATGGCTACACCTTC
CDR3aa: CSVEWGKGYGYTF

j_gene: TRBJ2-3
v_gene: TRBV5-1
d_gene: -
abundance: few
CDR3nt: TGCGCCAGCAGTACGAATGGGGTCGGAACAGATACGCAGTATTTT
CDR3aa: CASSTNGVGTDTQYF

j_gene: TRBJ2-2
v_gene: TRBV7-6
d_gene: TRBD1
abundance: few
CDR3nt: TGTGCCAGCACGCGACAGGGGGGGTTCACCGGGGAGCTGTTTTTT
CDR3aa: CASTRQGGFTGELFF

j_gene: TRBJ2-3
v_gene: TRBV25-1
d_gene: -
abundance: few
CDR3nt: TGTGCCAGCAGGGGTTCGGGGAGCACAGATACGCAGTATTTT
CDR3aa: CASRGSGSTDTQYF

j_gene: TRBJ1-1
v_gene: TRBV10-2
d_gene: -
abundance: -
CDR3nt: TGCGCCAGCAGTTCCGGCCCCCATGGACGGGCTGAAGCTTTCTTT
CDR3aa: CASSSGPHGRAEAFF

j_gene: TRBJ2-1
v_gene: TRBV6-5
d_gene: -
abundance: -
CDR3nt: TGTGCCAGCAGTCCTCTCGGGTTTCGATCTGTCAATGAGCAGTTCTTC
CDR3aa: CASSPLGFRSVNEQFF

j_gene: TRBJ2-7
v_gene: TRBV12-5
d_gene: TRBD1
abundance: few
CDR3nt: TGTGCTAGTGGTTTAGGGGGCACCTACGAGCAGTACTTC
CDR3aa: CASGLGGTYEQYF

j_gene: TRBJ1-4
v_gene: TRBV7-6
d_gene: -
abundance: few
CDR3nt: TGTGCCAGCACATCCCCCTGGGACCAAAATGAAAAACTGTTTTTT
CDR3aa: CASTSPWDQNEKLFF

j_gene: TRBJ2-5
v_gene: TRBV28
d_gene: TRBD2
abundance: -
CDR3nt: TGTGCCAGCCATCGAGGTTCCGGGACTATCCGTCAAGAGACCCAGTACTTC
CDR3aa: CASHRGSGTIRQETQYF

j_gene: TRBJ2-1
v_gene: TRBV27
d_gene: -
abundance: many
CDR3nt: TGTGCCAGCAGTTTGGGGGCAGGGCTCGTGGAGCAGTTCTTC
CDR3aa: CASSLGAGLVEQFF

j_gene: TRBJ1-6
v_gene: TRBV18
d_gene: -
abundance: -
CDR3nt: TGTGCCAGCTCAAAAGACACCTCCTATAATTCACCCCTCCACTTT
CDR3aa: CASSKDTSYNSPLHF

j_gene: TRBJ1-6
v_gene: TRBV6-1
d_gene: -
abundance: few
CDR3nt: TGTGCCAGCAGTGAAGTACATGGGGACTGGGATTCACCCCTCCACTTT
CDR3aa: CASSEVHGDWDSPLHF

j_gene: TRBJ2-1
v_gene: TRBV5-1
d_gene: TRBD1
abundance: many
CDR3nt: TGCGCCAGCAGCCGGACAGGTGGTCTATCCTACAATGAGCAGTTCTTC
CDR3aa: CASSRTGGLSYNEQFF

j_gene: TRBJ1-1
v_gene: TRBV4-1
d_gene: -
abundance: -
CDR3nt: TGCGCCAGCAGCCATCAGGGGTACGACACTGAAGCTTTCTTT
CDR3aa: CASSHQGYDTEAFF

j_gene: TRBJ1-1
v_gene: TRBV5-4
d_gene: TRBD1
abundance: -
CDR3nt: TGTGCCAGCAGCTCAGGACAGGGGACTAGGAACACTGAAGCTTTCTTT
CDR3aa: CASSSGQGTRNTEAFF

j_gene: TRBJ2-3
v_gene: TRBV5-1
d_gene: -
abundance: -
CDR3nt: TGCGCCAGCAGCTTGGAACAGCTCATTACTAGCACAGATACGCAGTATTTT
CDR3aa: CASSLEQLITSTDTQYF

j_gene: TRBJ1-1
v_gene: TRBV4-1
d_gene: -
abundance: -
CDR3nt: TGCGCCAGCAGCCCAGTGCTATATCAGAACACTGAAGCTTTCTTT
CDR3aa: CASSPVLYQNTEAFF

j_gene: TRBJ2-7
v_gene: TRBV7-2
d_gene: -
abundance: many
CDR3nt: TGTGCCAGCAGCTTAGGAGTGGGAGTGGGATACGAGCAGTACTTC
CDR3aa: CASSLGVGVGYEQYF

j_gene: TRBJ1-2
v_gene: TRBV5-3
d_gene: -
abundance: -
CDR3nt: TGTGCCAGCAGCTTAGAACTTAGCTTCTATGGCTACACCTTC
CDR3aa: CASSLELSFYGYTF

j_gene: TRBJ1-1
v_gene: TRBV7-9
d_gene: -
abundance: -
CDR3nt: TGTGCCAGCAGCCCCTCGGGGGCGAACACTGAAGCTTTCTTT
CDR3aa: CASSPSGANTEAFF

j_gene: TRBJ2-4
v_gene: TRBV2
d_gene: TRBD2
abundance: -
CDR3nt: TGTGCCAGCAGGAAAACTAGCGAAGCCAAAAACATTCAGTACTTC
CDR3aa: CASRKTSEAKNIQYF

j_gene: TRBJ1-2
v_gene: TRBV6-6
d_gene: -
abundance: once
CDR3nt: TGTGCCAGCAGTTACGGGGACGGTCTTCACGATAACTATGGCTACACCTTC
CDR3aa: CASSYGDGLHDNYGYTF

j_gene: TRBJ2-7
v_gene: TRBV19
d_gene: -
abundance: once
CDR3nt: TGTGCCAGTAGTATAGCAATAGAGGAATACGAGCAGTACTTC
CDR3aa: CASSIAIEEYEQYF

j_gene: TRBJ1-5
v_gene: TRBV19
d_gene: -
abundance: -
CDR3nt: TGTGCCAGTAGCCCGCACGGCAATCAGCCCCAGCATTTT
CDR3aa: CASSPHGNQPQHF

j_gene: TRBJ2-1
v_gene: TRBV7-6
d_gene: TRBD2
abundance: -
CDR3nt: TGTGCCAGCAGCTCGGGACTAGCGGCTATCTACAATGAGCAGTTCTTC
CDR3aa: CASSSGLAAIYNEQFF

j_gene: TRBJ2-5
v_gene: TRBV7-9
d_gene: TRBD1
abundance: few
CDR3nt: TGTGCCAGCAGCTTCAGGGGGCAGACTCAAGAGACCCAGTACTTC
CDR3aa: CASSFRGQTQETQYF

j_gene: TRBJ2-1
v_gene: TRBV6-5
d_gene: -
abundance: -
CDR3nt: TGTGCCAGCAGAGACGAGATTGAGCAGTTCTTC
CDR3aa: CASRDEIEQFF

j_gene: TRBJ2-3
v_gene: TRBV24-1
d_gene: TRBD2
abundance: once
CDR3nt: TGTGCCACTGCCGAGCGGGGGAGAACAGATACGCAGTATTTT
CDR3aa: CATAERGRTDTQYF

j_gene: TRBJ2-3
v_gene: TRBV6-5
d_gene: -
abundance: -
CDR3nt: TGTGCCAGCAACGAAGAGTCCTCAGATACGCAGTATTTT
CDR3aa: CASNEESSDTQYF

j_gene: TRBJ2-5
v_gene: TRBV11-1
d_gene: -
abundance: -
CDR3nt: TGTGCCAGCAGCCCGTTAAACCGAGAGACCCAGTACTTC
CDR3aa: CASSPLNRETQYF

j_gene: TRBJ2-1
v_gene: TRBV12-3/TRBV12-4
d_gene: -
abundance: -
CDR3nt: TGTGCCAGCAGCCTTGACCCGGGGGGCTTCCACAATGAGCAGTTCTTC
CDR3aa: CASSLDPGGFHNEQFF

j_gene: TRBJ1-6
v_gene: TRBV19
d_gene: -
abundance: -
CDR3nt: TGTGCCAGTAGTCCCCACCCGGCGGGCTATAATTCACCCCTCCACTTT
CDR3aa: CASSPHPAGYNSPLHF

j_gene: TRBJ2-5
v_gene: TRBV6-1
d_gene: -
abundance: many
CDR3nt: TGTGCCAGCAGTCTGGGACGTTACACCCAAGAGACCCAGTACTTC
CDR3aa: CASSLGRYTQETQYF